The present T cell receptor (beta chain) was sequenced within a study of OX40 agonist ivuxolimab in advanced cancers. Whole-study context: Each patient was given ivuxolimab into a vein every 2 weeks, at 0.01 to 10 mg/kg. One hepatocellular carcinoma and a couple of cutaneous melanoma patients partially responded. Study-level findings and limits: Doses of 0.1 to 3.0 mg/kg were accompanied by clonal expansion of CD4+ and CD8+ blood T cells by week 6.

As regards this clone: Its antigen is not identified.

From germline, CDR1 is SGHNT and CDR2 YENEEA. The CDR3 contains 13 residues. V lost 4 bases and J 1 base, leaving 7 bases between the germline ends. The method was immunoSEQ multiplex PCR; TCRdb's version includes in-frame clones alone and lacks a portion of them. The sample yields about 76,000 clones, approximately 92% seen once. The sequencing here drew on CD4+ or CD8+ T cells sorted from blood, taken in a trial of the OX40 agonist ivuxolimab. This chain joins TRBV11-3 and TRBJ1-1; tentatively, D is TRBD1 (5 bases). This receptor was identified in an adult with an advanced solid tumor such as melanoma, head and neck, liver or kidney cancer. CDR3 in amino acids: CASSSGRNTEAFF. The CDR3 DNA is TGTGCCAGCAGCTCGGGGCGGAACACTGAAGCTTTCTTT. Filled out from reference TRBV11-3 and TRBJ1-1, the complete variable domain reads EAGVVQSPRYKIIEKKQPVAFWCNPISGHNTLYWYLQNLGQGPELLIRYENEEAVDDSQLPKDRFSAERLKGVDSTLKIQPAELGDSAVYLCASSSGRNTEAFFGQGTRLTVV.